This T cell receptor (beta chain) originates from a study of early T cells in non-severe SARS-CoV-2 infection. Study summary: Chains were unpaired, as sequencing was done on bulk RNA from unsorted whole blood.

The CDR3 loop spans 12 amino acids. Germline V gene sequence: CDR1 KGHSH, CDR2 LQKENI. The V end was cut by 3 bases, the J end by 0 bases, with 2 bases between. Regarding the study as a whole: Matching with VDJdb favored anti-spike CD8 responses (missing private and CD4 specificities).

Individual cDNA molecules received unique molecular identifiers during library preparation. TCRdb used MiXCR to reprocess the 5' RACE reads, holding one entry per CDR3 protein. Among 55,000 to 80,000 distinct CDR3 sequences listed, about an eighth were seen once. This clonotype was picked up a small number of times. Its matching antigen is unknown. V usage is TRBV18 and J usage is TRBJ2-5; D is uncertain. The clonotype originates from an adult who was a healthcare worker with PCR-confirmed SARS-CoV-2 infection or an uninfected control (not recorded which). Sequenced here: whole blood, sampled at baseline. CDR3 amino acids: CASSPYQETQYF. The CDR3 DNA is TGTGCCAGCTCACCGTACCAAGAGACCCAGTACTTC.